This entry lists 14 T cell receptor beta chains sequenced from one sample in a study of OX40 agonist ivuxolimab in advanced cancers. The table came from immunoSEQ multiplex PCR; TCRdb's copy has only in-frame clones and leaves some out. The sample gives fewer than 65,000 clones, 65% to 90% of which show up once; 0.55% is in the top ten. The specimen comprised CD4+ or CD8+ T cells sorted from blood, sampled in a trial of the OX40 agonist ivuxolimab. These receptors were taken from an adult with an advanced solid tumor such as melanoma, head and neck, liver or kidney cancer.

This clone was seen a single time. This chain joins TRBV12-1 and TRBJ2-6; TRBD2, the D gene given by the table, was not confirmed from the DNA. TRBV12-1 is a known pseudogene. The CDR3 consists of 19 residues. DNA for the CDR3: TGTGCCAGCAGCTCATCGGGAGCCCCCTTGGGGGGTGGGGCCAACGTCCTGACTTTC. Encoded protein: CASSSSGAPLGGGANVLTF.

V usage is TRBV5-1 and J usage is TRBJ1-1; TRBD1 might be the D (5 bases). V lost 4 bases and J lost 1, with 8 bases in between. The CDR3 extends over 13 amino acids. Germline CDR1 SGHRS, CDR2 YFSETQ. CDR3 region: CASSRGSNTEAFF. The CDR3 bases are TGCGCCAGCAGCCGGGGGTCGAACACTGAAGCTTTCTTT. The full variable domain, with the rest looked up from reference TRBV5-1 and TRBJ1-1, is KAGVTQTPRYLIKTRGQQVTLSCSPISGHRSVSWYQQTPGQGLQFLFEYFSETQRNKGNFPGRFSGRQFSNSRSEMNVSTLELGDSALYLCASSRGSNTEAFFGQGTRLTVV.

The gene calls are TRBV9 and TRBJ2-7; 10 positions match TRBD2. From germline, CDR1 is SGDLS and CDR2 YYNGEE. The junction had 6 bases not matched to a gene; V was cut back by 2 bases and J by 7 bases. The CDR3 loop spans 14 amino acids. The CDR3 is CASSVTSGPGEQYF. The CDR3 nucleotides read TGTGCCAGCAGCGTGACTAGCGGGCCCGGGGAGCAGTACTTC.

This sequence joins TRBV5-4 and TRBJ2-5; no clear D gene. V lost 4 bases and J lost 1, with 14 bases in between. The CDR3 is 15 residues long. CDR1 and CDR2 (germline): SGHNT, YYREEE (reference sequence). Here the CDR3 reads CASSRVGASQETQYF. The CDR3 DNA reads TGTGCCAGCAGCCGTGTTGGAGCCTCCCAAGAGACCCAGTACTTC.

This chain connects TRBV14 to TRBJ1-5; TRBD1 aligns across 8 bases. The J segment lost 0 bases and the V segment lost 4 bases, leaving 17 bases of the junction unmatched. This CDR3 region has 20 residues. CDR1 SGHDN and CDR2 FVKESK come from the germline V gene. CDR3 nucleotides: TGTGCCAGCAGCCGACAAACCGGGACAGGTGTGTTTCATAGCAATCAGCCCCAGCATTTT. Translation: CASSRQTGTGVFHSNQPQHF. Complete variable domain (other parts from reference TRBV14 and TRBJ1-5): EAGVTQFPSHSVIEKGQTVTLRCDPISGHDNLYWYRRVMGKEIKFLLHFVKESKQDESGMPNNRFLAERTGGTYSTLKVQPAELEDSGVYFCASSRQTGTGVFHSNQPQHFGDGTRLSIL.

The chain carries TRBV7-2 and TRBJ2-1; 7 positions match TRBD2. J was trimmed by 3 bases and V by 0 bases; bases with no gene match: 5. This CDR3 is built from 16 residues. CDR1 is SGHTA, CDR2 FQGNSA, per germline. DNA for the CDR3: TGTGCCAGCAGCTTAGCGGGGGGGGTTAGCTACAATGAGCAGTTCTTC. The encoded protein is CASSLAGGVSYNEQFF.

The chain couples TRBV21-1 to TRBJ1-3; TRBD1 reflects the table's D call only, with no check against the DNA. TRBV21-1 is a pseudogene. The CDR3 is 16 residues long. The DNA of the CDR3 is TGTGCCAGCAGCAACTACCCCGAGCAGGCTGGAAACACCATATATTTT. Its protein is CASSNYPEQAGNTIYF.

The chain uses TRBV5-6 and TRBJ2-5; 8 positions agree with TRBD1. This CDR3 has 15 residues. V lost 3 bases, J lost 4 bases, and 8 bases stayed unmatched. The V gene's germline CDR1 is SGHDT and CDR2 YYEEEE. The CDR3 bases are TGTGCCAGCAGCTCGCCAACAGGGGGAGGAGAGACCCAGTACTTC. Encoded protein: CASSSPTGGGETQYF.

This chain connects TRBV11-2 to TRBJ2-7, with 9 bases matching TRBD1. The CDR3 covers 13 residues. The ends lost 5 bases at V and 4 bases at J; junction bases unmatched: 3. The germline V gene has CDR1 SGHAT and CDR2 FQNNGV. Written as DNA, the CDR3 is TGTGCCAGCAGCGTACAGGGGGCTTACGAGCAGTACTTC. Protein sequence: CASSVQGAYEQYF.

The chain combines TRBV5-6 with TRBJ2-1; D perhaps matches TRBD1 (5 bases). Germline CDR1 and CDR2: SGHDT and YYEEEE. This CDR3 is built from 16 residues. Trimming left V 3 bases short and J 0 bases short, with 13 bases between. CDR3 nucleotide sequence: TGTGCCAGCAGCTCTGACAGCGCCTACTCCTACAATGAGCAGTTCTTC. It specifies CASSSDSAYSYNEQFF.

The rearrangement links TRBV2 to TRBJ2-7, with 10 bases that match TRBD2. The CDR3 is 13 amino acids. With V trimmed by 8 bases and J by 4 bases, 5 bases remained unmatched. In germline, CDR1 is SNHLY, CDR2 FYNNEI. The CDR3 here is CASGAGGPYEQYF. CDR3 bases: TGTGCCAGCGGAGCGGGGGGGCCTTACGAGCAGTACTTC.

Only one count was recorded for this clone. This chain links TRBV4-1 with TRBJ1-5; D not resolved. Trimming stripped 3 bases from V and 11 bases from J, with 17 bases between. This CDR3 region has 14 residues. The germline gives CDR1 MGHRA, CDR2 YSYEKL. This chain's CDR3 is CASSQQDQSGAQHF. The CDR3 DNA reads TGCGCCAGCAGCCAGCAAGACCAATCAGGAGCCCAGCATTTT.

The chain carries TRBV5-8 and TRBJ2-1; TRBD2 agrees at 9 bases. The V gene's germline CDR1 is SGHTS and CDR2 YDEGEE. The CDR3 is made up of 15 amino acids. V gave up 8 bases and J gave up 2 bases; unmatched junction bases: 8. The DNA for the CDR3 is TGTGCCAGTTACGGGACTAGCCTGGCCTACAATGAGCAGTTCTTC. It specifies CASYGTSLAYNEQFF. The entire variable domain, with the rest obtained from reference TRBV5-8 and TRBJ2-1, is as follows: EAGVTQSPTHLIKTRGQQATLRCSPISGHTSVYWYQQALGLGLQFLLWYDEGEERNRGNFPPRFSGRQFPNYSSELNVNALELEDSALYLCASYGTSLAYNEQFFGPGTRLTVL.

The genes are TRBV2 and TRBJ2-7, with D possibly being TRBD2 (6 bases). The germline V gene has CDR1 SNHLY and CDR2 FYNNEI. The V and J ends lost 3 bases and 0 bases respectively, with 12 bases between them. The CDR3 is 15 amino acids. CDR3 nucleotide sequence: TGTGCCAGCAGTGAGGCAGGGAGGTCCTCCTACGAGCAGTACTTC. This codes for CASSEAGRSSYEQYF.